The 31 T cell receptor beta chains below were found in one sample sequenced in a study of T cells in tuberculosis. The protocol was immunoSEQ multiplex PCR, while the TCRdb copy is restricted to in-frame clones and leaves out a portion. The table has 28,000 or so clones, 90% seen once; the top ten hold roughly 6.2%. Sequencing input: PBMCs. The source of these receptors is a donor between 5 and 29 years old with latent tuberculosis or without tuberculosis infection.

The rearrangement joins TRBV4-1 to TRBJ2-7; no reliable D call. V was shortened by 1 base and J by 1 base, with 14 bases between the two germline ends. The germline V gene has CDR1 MGHRA and CDR2 YSYEKL. This CDR3 region has 16 residues. DNA of the CDR3: TGCGCCAGCAGCCAAGTCGTCGTAAGGAGTTCCTACGAGCAGTACTTC. Amino acids: CASSQVVVRSSYEQYF.

The J gene is TRBJ1-5, the V gene TRBV28, with 7 bases identical to TRBD1. V lost 6 bases and J lost 4; bases outside the gene matches: 6. CDR3 length equals 14 residues. Germline CDR1 MDHEN, CDR2 SYDVKM. This CDR3 reads CASRLTGLNQPQHF. CDR3 bases: TGTGCCAGCAGGCTGACAGGGCTTAATCAGCCCCAGCATTTT.

The rearrangement uses TRBV5-6 and TRBJ2-7; a possible D gene is TRBD2 (5 bases). Germline V gives CDR1 SGHDT, CDR2 YYEEEE. The CDR3 contains 11 residues. Between the trimmed V and J ends, which lost 7 bases and 4 bases, there was a span of 9 bases. The CDR3 loop reads CASGRPYEQYF. In nucleotides, the CDR3 is TGTGCCAGCGGGAGACCTTACGAGCAGTACTTC.

The genes are TRBV5-4 and TRBJ1-2; tentatively, D is TRBD1 (6 bases). Per the germline V gene, CDR1 is SGHNT and CDR2 is YYREEE (reference sequence). This CDR3 contains 14 residues. Deletions cut 0 bases from V and 3 bases from J, with 9 bases between. CDR3 residues: CASSLAGAYYGYTF. The DNA of the CDR3 is TGTGCCAGCAGCTTGGCAGGGGCGTACTATGGCTACACCTTC.

This clone was seen only once. The chain combines TRBV5-4 with TRBJ1-2, with 9 bases lining up with TRBD1. V was pared by 0 bases and J by 7 bases, with 1 base of the junction left unmatched. Per the germline V gene, CDR1 is SGHNT and CDR2 is YYREEE (reference sequence). This CDR3 has 13 amino acids. CDR3 sequence: CASSLETGGGYTF. In DNA, the CDR3 is TGTGCCAGCAGCTTGGAGACAGGGGGTGGCTACACCTTC. Full variable domain (rest looked up from reference TRBV5-4 and TRBJ1-2): ETGVTQSPTHLIKTRGQQVTLRCSSQSGHNTVSWYQQALGQGPQFIFQYYREEENGRGNFPPRFSGLQFPNYSSELNVNALELDDSALYLCASSLETGGGYTFGSGTRLTVV.

The chain recombines TRBV25-1 with TRBJ2-5; D may be TRBD1 (6 bases). Germline values: CDR1 MGHDK, CDR2 SYGVNS. There are 13 residues in the CDR3. The V end was cut by 5 bases, the J end by 5 bases, with 12 bases between. The CDR3 region has the DNA TGTGCCAGCAGTCGGATGGGGGCCGAGACCCAGTACTTC. Residues: CASSRMGAETQYF.

CDR3 DNA sequence: TGCGCCAGCAGCCAAGGGGACAGGGGGCAAGAGACCCAGTACTTC. It translates to CASSQGDRGQETQYF. The chain employs TRBV4-1 and TRBJ2-5; 11 positions agree with TRBD1. This CDR3 region has 15 residues. Germline CDR1 MGHRA, CDR2 YSYEKL. The junction had 0 bases not matched to a gene; V was cut back by 1 base and J by 2 bases.

This rearrangement joins TRBV7-9 to TRBJ2-5, with 9 bases fitting TRBD2. The V and J ends lost 4 bases and 5 bases, in that order; junction bases with no gene match: 11. The CDR3 is 16 amino acids. Germline V CDR1 and CDR2: SEHNR, FQNEAQ (reference sequence). CDR3 protein: CASSWTPGLARETQYF. The CDR3 DNA reads as TGTGCCAGCAGCTGGACCCCGGGACTAGCTAGGGAGACCCAGTACTTC.

The chain carries TRBV27 and TRBJ1-3, with a weak D call TRBD1 (5 bases). CDR1 and CDR2 from the germline V gene are MNHEY and SMNVEV (reference sequence). The V and J ends lost 3 bases and 4 bases respectively, with 22 bases between them. The CDR3 covers 18 residues. The CDR3 reads CASSFKGWVGRGGNTIYF. The CDR3 DNA sequence: TGTGCCAGCAGTTTTAAGGGTTGGGTCGGGAGGGGCGGAAACACCATATATTTT.

This chain uses TRBV5-1 with TRBJ2-7; 7 bases fit TRBD1. J lost 5 bases, V lost 7 bases, and 15 bases had no gene match. Germline assignment: CDR1 SGHRS and CDR2 YFSETQ. This CDR3 has 15 amino acids. The CDR3 sequence: CASGIASGQSNEQYF. CDR3 coding DNA: TGCGCCAGCGGGATTGCATCGGGACAGAGCAACGAGCAGTACTTC.

The gene calls are TRBV9 and TRBJ1-1; a possible D gene is TRBD1 (5 bases). The V and J ends lost 0 bases and 6 bases respectively, with 9 bases between them. The germline gives CDR1 SGDLS, CDR2 YYNGEE. The CDR3 length is 13 residues. Here the CDR3 reads CASSVVGGAEAFF. CDR3 sequence (DNA): TGTGCCAGCAGCGTAGTCGGGGGTGCTGAAGCTTTCTTT.

The chain uses TRBV5-1 and TRBJ2-5; 9 positions match TRBD1. CDR3 length: 14 residues. V lost 2 bases to trimming and J lost 5 bases; unmatched junction nucleotides: 4. Germline V gene sequence: CDR1 SGHRS, CDR2 YFSETQ. The CDR3 DNA reads TGCGCCAGCAGCTTCGGAGACAGGGGGGAGACCCAGTACTTC. This translates into CASSFGDRGETQYF.

The rearrangement joins TRBV28 to TRBJ1-5; D gene ambiguous. Germline CDR1 is MDHEN and CDR2 is SYDVKM. With 1 base removed from V and 2 bases from J, the gap between germline ends came to 9 bases. The CDR3 extends over 15 amino acids. The CDR3 bases are TGTGCCAGCAGTTTATTGCAGCGGGGCAATCAGCCCCAGCATTTT. Protein sequence: CASSLLQRGNQPQHF.

V usage is TRBV7-8 and J usage is TRBJ2-4; perhaps TRBD1 as D (5 bases). In germline, CDR1 is SGHVS, CDR2 FQNEAQ. The CDR3 consists of 16 residues. Trimming took 5 bases from V and 0 from J, leaving 14 bases between them. CDR3 amino acids: CASSPSRVPAKNIQYF. The DNA for the CDR3 is TGTGCCAGCAGCCCCAGCAGGGTTCCAGCCAAAAACATTCAGTACTTC.

V is TRBV30 and J is TRBJ2-3, with TRBD2 as a possible D gene (6 bases). The ends were cut back, 5 bases at V and 3 bases at J, with 15 bases in the middle. The CDR3 extends over 14 amino acids. Germline V gene lookup returns CDR1 GTSNPN and CDR2 SVGIG (reference sequence). Here the CDR3 reads CAWAGTGGTDTQYF. The CDR3 DNA is TGTGCCTGGGCCGGGACTGGGGGAACAGATACGCAGTATTTT.

V gene TRBV5-1 combines with J gene TRBJ1-6, with D hard to call. The CDR3 totals 14 residues. Germline-derived CDR1 and CDR2 are SGHRS and YFSETQ. V was cut by 2 bases and J by 7 bases, with 10 bases left in between. CDR3: CASSFELANSPLHF. The CDR3 DNA follows: TGCGCCAGCAGCTTTGAATTAGCGAATTCACCCCTCCACTTT.

The chain combines TRBV29-1 with TRBJ1-4; weak D call: TRBD1 (5 bases). Per germline, CDR1 SQVTM and CDR2 ANQGSEA. This CDR3 has 11 amino acids. Trimming removed 4 bases at V and 5 bases at J, with 5 bases between. The CDR3 loop reads CSVGGNEKLFF. DNA for the CDR3: TGCAGCGTTGGGGGCAATGAAAAACTGTTTTTT.

The CDR3 here is CASSFPHLLAGENTGELFF. DNA for the CDR3: TGTGCCAGCAGCTTCCCCCACCTGCTAGCGGGGGAGAACACCGGGGAGCTGTTTTTT. The chain employs TRBV7-9 and TRBJ2-2, with TRBD2 identical over 10 bases. The CDR3 consists of 19 residues. The V gene's germline CDR1 is SEHNR and CDR2 FQNEAQ (reference sequence). The J segment lost 1 base and the V segment lost 3 bases, leaving 11 bases of the junction unmatched.

The chain couples TRBV28 to TRBJ2-3; maybe TRBD2 (5 bases). The germline gives CDR1 MDHEN, CDR2 SYDVKM. V was cut by 8 bases and J by 2 bases, with 11 bases left in between. This CDR3 is built from 13 residues. CDR3 sequence (DNA): TGTGCCAGCGGACCGGGAACCACAGATACGCAGTATTTT. Its protein is CASGPGTTDTQYF. Supplemented by reference TRBV28 and TRBJ2-3, the full variable domain reads DVKVTQSSRYLVKRTGEKVFLECVQDMDHENMFWYRQDPGLGLRLIYFSYDVKMKEKGDIPEGYSVSREKKERFSLILESASTNQTSMYLCASGPGTTDTQYFGPGTRLTVL.

The chain uses TRBV10-3 and TRBJ1-1; TRBD1 matches 8 bases. With 7 bases clipped from V and 4 bases from J, the junction kept 11 bases outside the gene matches. Germline assignment: CDR1 ENHRY and CDR2 SYGVKD. This CDR3 has 15 residues. In DNA, the CDR3 is TGTGCCATCACCCAGACCAGGGGGCTGGGCACTGAAGCTTTCTTT. Encoded protein: CAITQTRGLGTEAFF.

The rearrangement joins TRBV2 to TRBJ1-2; D may be TRBD1 (5 bases). The CDR3 runs 13 residues. V lost 1 base to trimming and J lost 2 bases, with 5 bases between them. The germline V gene has CDR1 SNHLY and CDR2 FYNNEI. CDR3 sequence: CASSEDRNYGYTF. Written as DNA, the CDR3 is TGTGCCAGCAGTGAAGACAGGAACTATGGCTACACCTTC.

The rearrangement uses TRBV18 and TRBJ1-5; 12 bases line up with TRBD1. The CDR3 is made up of 18 amino acids. Germline V CDR1 and CDR2: KGHSH, LQKENI. V lost 3 bases and J lost 7; bases outside the gene matches: 13. CDR3: CASSPSGTGGVGGQPQHF. The CDR3 nucleotides read TGTGCCAGCTCACCTTCCGGGACAGGGGGCGTCGGGGGGCAGCCCCAGCATTTT.

The chain uses TRBV6-5 and TRBJ1-2; D unresolved. CDR3 size: 12 residues. Trimming removed 10 bases from V and 0 bases from J, with 9 bases in between. The germline V gene encodes CDR1 MNHEY and CDR2 SVGAGI. This CDR3 reads CATKRANYGYTF. In DNA, the CDR3 is TGTGCCACCAAGAGAGCTAACTATGGCTACACCTTC.

This chain connects TRBV7-9 to TRBJ2-3; possible D gene TRBD2, 6 bases. V dropped 8 bases and J dropped 2 bases, with 8 bases sitting between them. CDR1 SEHNR and CDR2 FQNEAQ come from the germline V gene (reference sequence). The CDR3 length is 12 residues. The CDR3, as DNA: TGTGCCAGCGGGGGGACCACAGATACGCAGTATTTT. This sequence encodes CASGGTTDTQYF.

This chain joins TRBV7-2 and TRBJ2-3; 8 bases match TRBD2. The V gene's germline CDR1 is SGHTA and CDR2 FQGNSA. J was trimmed by 0 bases and V by 1 base; bases with no gene match: 6. This CDR3 spans 17 amino acids. The CDR3 region has the DNA TGTGCCAGCAGCTTAGGGAGCGGGGGCCGTAGCACAGATACGCAGTATTTT. It encodes CASSLGSGGRSTDTQYF. The full variable domain, in which reference TRBV7-2 and TRBJ2-3 provide the parts outside the CDR3, is GAGVSQSPSNKVTEKGKDVELRCDPISGHTALYWYRQSLGQGLEFLIYFQGNSAPDKSGLPSDRFSAERTGGSVSTLTIQRTQQEDSAVYLCASSLGSGGRSTDTQYFGPGTRLTVL.

The rearrangement links TRBV6-5 to TRBJ2-5; weak D call: TRBD2 (5 bases). V was cut by 0 bases and J by 2 bases, with 7 bases left in between. This CDR3 contains 14 residues. Germline V gives CDR1 MNHEY, CDR2 SVGAGI. The CDR3 DNA reads as TGTGCCAGCAGTTACTCAGGGAGACAAGAGACCCAGTACTTC. As protein: CASSYSGRQETQYF.

The gene calls are TRBV20-1 and TRBJ1-2; D unclear. Trimming shortened V by 2 bases and J by 5 bases, and 6 bases separated the two germline ends. CDR1 is DFQATT, CDR2 SNEGSKA, per germline (reference sequence). The length of the CDR3 is 11 residues. CDR3 loop: CSARSVYGYTF. The CDR3 bases are TGCAGTGCTAGATCGGTTTATGGCTACACCTTC.

CDR3 in DNA: TGTGCCAGCTCACCGGACAGGAACTATGGCTACACCTTC. Protein product: CASSPDRNYGYTF. The chain recombines TRBV18 with TRBJ1-2; 7 positions agree with TRBD1. Germline trimming cut 3 bases from V and 2 bases from J; bases unmatched to any gene: 0. The CDR3 has 13 amino acids. Germline CDR1 is KGHSH and CDR2 is LQKENI.

The chain couples TRBV28 to TRBJ2-7, with 7 bases that match TRBD2. CDR3 length: 16 amino acids. CDR1 is MDHEN, CDR2 SYDVKM, per germline. Trimming took 5 bases from V and 0 from J; bases not matched to a gene: 10. DNA of the CDR3: TGTGCCAGCAGTCCTCTTTGGGGCGGGGGCTCCTACGAGCAGTACTTC. Translating gives CASSPLWGGGSYEQYF.

The chain employs TRBV12-5 and TRBJ1-1; 7 nucleotides line up with TRBD1. CDR1 and CDR2 from the germline V gene are LGHNT and FRNRAP. This CDR3 is 19 amino acids long. Trimming took 8 bases from V and 0 from J; bases not matched to a gene: 21. The CDR3 DNA reads as TGTGCTAGTAGCGAGGGGCAAAAAGGGGGCTGGGAGATGAACACTGAAGCTTTCTTT. Translated: CASSEGQKGGWEMNTEAFF. Variable domain in full (rest from reference TRBV12-5 and TRBJ1-1): DARVTQTPRHKVTEMGQEVTMRCQPILGHNTVFWYRQTMMQGLELLAYFRNRAPLDDSGMPKDRFSAEMPDATLATLKIQPSEPRDSAVYFCASSEGQKGGWEMNTEAFFGQGTRLTVV.

This rearrangement joins TRBV5-1 to TRBJ1-4, with 10 bases aligning to TRBD1. There are 15 residues in the CDR3. The germline V gene encodes CDR1 SGHRS and CDR2 YFSETQ. After removal of 4 bases from V and 5 bases from J, the junction contained 5 bases not matched to a gene. CDR3: CASSRTGQGNEKLFF. The DNA for the CDR3 is TGCGCCAGCAGCAGAACGGGACAGGGGAATGAAAAACTGTTTTTT.